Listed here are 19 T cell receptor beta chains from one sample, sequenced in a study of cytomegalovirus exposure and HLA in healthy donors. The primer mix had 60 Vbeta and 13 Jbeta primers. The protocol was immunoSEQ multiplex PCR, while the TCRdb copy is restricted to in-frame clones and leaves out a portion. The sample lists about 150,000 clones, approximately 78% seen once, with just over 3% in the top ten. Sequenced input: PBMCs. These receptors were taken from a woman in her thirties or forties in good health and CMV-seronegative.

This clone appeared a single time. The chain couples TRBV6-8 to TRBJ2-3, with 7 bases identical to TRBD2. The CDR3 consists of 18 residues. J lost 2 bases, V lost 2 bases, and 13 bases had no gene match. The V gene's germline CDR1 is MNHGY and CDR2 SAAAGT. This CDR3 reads CASSYNLRLAAPTDTQYF. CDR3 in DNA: TGTGCCAGCAGTTACAATTTGAGGCTAGCGGCCCCCACAGATACGCAGTATTTT.

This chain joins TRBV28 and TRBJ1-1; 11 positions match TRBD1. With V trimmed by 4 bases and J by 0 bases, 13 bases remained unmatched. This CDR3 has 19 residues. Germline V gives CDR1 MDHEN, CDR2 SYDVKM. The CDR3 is CASSSVLQWTGGMNTEAFF. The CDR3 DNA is TGTGCCAGCAGTTCAGTCTTACAATGGACAGGGGGCATGAACACTGAAGCTTTCTTT.

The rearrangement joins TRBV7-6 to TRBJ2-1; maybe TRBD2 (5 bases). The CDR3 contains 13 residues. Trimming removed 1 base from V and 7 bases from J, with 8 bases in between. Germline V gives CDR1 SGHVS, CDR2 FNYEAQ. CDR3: CASSLGLANEQFF. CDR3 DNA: TGTGCCAGCAGCTTAGGGCTAGCTAATGAGCAGTTCTTC.

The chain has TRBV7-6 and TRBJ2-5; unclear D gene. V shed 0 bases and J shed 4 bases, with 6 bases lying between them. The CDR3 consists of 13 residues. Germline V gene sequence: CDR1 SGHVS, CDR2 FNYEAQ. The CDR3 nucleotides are TGTGCCAGCAGCTTAGCCTACTTAGAGACCCAGTACTTC. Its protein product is CASSLAYLETQYF.

The DNA for the CDR3 is TGTGCCAGCAGCTCCAGTCCGGGTTTAGACTACGAGCAGTACTTC. As protein: CASSSSPGLDYEQYF. This chain joins TRBV6-5 and TRBJ2-7; the D is unclear. The CDR3 totals 15 residues. Trimming took off 6 bases at V and 3 bases at J, with 18 bases between the two ends. The germline gives CDR1 MNHEY, CDR2 SVGAGI.

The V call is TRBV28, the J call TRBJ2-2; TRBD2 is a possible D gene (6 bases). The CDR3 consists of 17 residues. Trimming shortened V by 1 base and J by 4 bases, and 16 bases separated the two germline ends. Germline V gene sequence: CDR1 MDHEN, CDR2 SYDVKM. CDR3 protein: CASSLSRGRSGTGELFF. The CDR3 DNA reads TGTGCCAGCAGTTTATCACGGGGGAGATCGGGCACCGGGGAGCTGTTTTTT.

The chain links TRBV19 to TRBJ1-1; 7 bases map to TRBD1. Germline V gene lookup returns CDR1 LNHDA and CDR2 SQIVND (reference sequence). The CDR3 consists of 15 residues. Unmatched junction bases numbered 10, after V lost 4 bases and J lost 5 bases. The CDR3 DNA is TGTGCCAGTAGTACCCAACGACAGGGTGGGACTGAAGCTTTCTTT. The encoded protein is CASSTQRQGGTEAFF.

CDR3 protein: CASSSRTGGKNTEAFF. The CDR3 nucleotides read TGTGCCAGCAGTTCGCGGACAGGGGGCAAAAACACTGAAGCTTTCTTT. V is TRBV28 and J is TRBJ1-1; 11 bases line up with TRBD1. Germline assignment: CDR1 MDHEN and CDR2 SYDVKM. V was pared by 4 bases and J by 2 bases, with 6 bases of the junction left unmatched. This CDR3 is 16 amino acids long.

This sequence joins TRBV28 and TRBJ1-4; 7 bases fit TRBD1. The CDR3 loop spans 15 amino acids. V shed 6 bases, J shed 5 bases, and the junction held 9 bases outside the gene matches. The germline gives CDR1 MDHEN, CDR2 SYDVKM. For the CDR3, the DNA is TGTGCCAGCAGGCTCGGACAGGCGAACAATGAAAAACTGTTTTTT. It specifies CASRLGQANNEKLFF.

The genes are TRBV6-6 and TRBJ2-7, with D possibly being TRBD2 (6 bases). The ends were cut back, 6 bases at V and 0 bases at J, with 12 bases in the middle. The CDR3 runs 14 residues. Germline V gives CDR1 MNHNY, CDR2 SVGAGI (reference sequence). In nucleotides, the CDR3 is TGTGCCAGCAGGTCACCGGGAGTCTCCTACGAGCAGTACTTC. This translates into CASRSPGVSYEQYF.

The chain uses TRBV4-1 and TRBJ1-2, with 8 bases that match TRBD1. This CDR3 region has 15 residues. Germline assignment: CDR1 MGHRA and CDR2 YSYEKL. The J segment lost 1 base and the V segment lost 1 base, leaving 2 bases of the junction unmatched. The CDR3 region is CASSQGQGNNYGYTF. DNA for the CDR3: TGCGCCAGCAGCCAAGGACAGGGGAATAACTATGGCTACACCTTC.

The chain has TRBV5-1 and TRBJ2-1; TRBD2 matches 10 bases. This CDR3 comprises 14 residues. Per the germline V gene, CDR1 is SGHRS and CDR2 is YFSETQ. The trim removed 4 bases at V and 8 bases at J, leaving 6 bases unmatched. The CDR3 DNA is TGCGCCAGCAGCCCGACCGGGACTAGCGATGAGCAGTTCTTC. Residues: CASSPTGTSDEQFF.

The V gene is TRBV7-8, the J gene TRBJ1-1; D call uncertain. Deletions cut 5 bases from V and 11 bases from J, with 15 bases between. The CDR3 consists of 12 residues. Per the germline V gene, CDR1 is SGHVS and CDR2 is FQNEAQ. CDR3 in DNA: TGTGCCAGCAGCCCCCGTCCCGGTATGGCTTTCTTT. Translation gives CASSPRPGMAFF. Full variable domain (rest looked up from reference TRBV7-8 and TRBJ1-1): GAGVSQSPRYKVAKRGQDVALRCDPISGHVSLFWYQQALGQGPEFLTYFQNEAQLDKSGLPSDRFFAERPEGSVSTLKIQRTQQEDSAVYLCASSPRPGMAFFGQGTRLTVV.

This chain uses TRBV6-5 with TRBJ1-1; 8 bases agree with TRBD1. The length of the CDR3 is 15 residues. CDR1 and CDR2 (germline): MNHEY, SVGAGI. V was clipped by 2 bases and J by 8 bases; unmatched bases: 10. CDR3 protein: CASSYRRQGAGEAFF. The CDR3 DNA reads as TGTGCCAGCAGTTACAGACGTCAGGGGGCGGGAGAAGCTTTCTTT.

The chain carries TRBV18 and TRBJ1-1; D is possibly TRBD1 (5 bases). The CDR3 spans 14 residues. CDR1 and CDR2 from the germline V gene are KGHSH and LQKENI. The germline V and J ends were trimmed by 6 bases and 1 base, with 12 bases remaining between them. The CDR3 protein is CASSPRQRNTEAFF. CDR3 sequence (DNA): TGTGCCAGCTCCCCTCGACAGAGGAACACTGAAGCTTTCTTT. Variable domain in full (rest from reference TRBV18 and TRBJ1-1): NAGVMQNPRHLVRRRGQEARLRCSPMKGHSHVYWYRQLPEEGLKFMVYLQKENIIDESGMPKERFSAEFPKEGPSILRIQQVVRGDSAAYFCASSPRQRNTEAFFGQGTRLTVV.

In DNA, the CDR3 is TGTGCCAGCAGCACAAGCACAGGGGATGGTGGGGCCAACGTCCTGACTTTC. It yields the protein CASSTSTGDGGANVLTF. The chain is built from TRBV7-9 and TRBJ2-6, with 7 positions matching TRBD1. This CDR3 has 17 residues. Trimming took 5 bases from V and 3 from J; bases not matched to a gene: 10. Germline loops: CDR1 SEHNR, CDR2 FQNEAQ (reference sequence).

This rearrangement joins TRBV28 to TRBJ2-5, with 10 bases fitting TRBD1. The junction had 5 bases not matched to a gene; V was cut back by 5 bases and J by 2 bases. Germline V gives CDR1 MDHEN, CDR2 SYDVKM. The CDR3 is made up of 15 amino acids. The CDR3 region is CASSPGTGVQETQYF. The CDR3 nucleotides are TGTGCCAGCAGTCCCGGGACAGGGGTTCAAGAGACCCAGTACTTC.

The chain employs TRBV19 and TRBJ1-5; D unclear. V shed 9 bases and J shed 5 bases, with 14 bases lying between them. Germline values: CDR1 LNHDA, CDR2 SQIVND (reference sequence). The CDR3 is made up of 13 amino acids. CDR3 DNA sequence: TGTGCCAGCCACCATACCGGGGATCAGCCCCAGCATTTT. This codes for CASHHTGDQPQHF. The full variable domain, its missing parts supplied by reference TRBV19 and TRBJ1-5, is DGGITQSPKYLFRKEGQNVTLSCEQNLNHDAMYWYRQDPGQGLRLIYYSQIVNDFQKGDIAEGYSVSREKKESFPLTVTSAQKNPTAFYLCASHHTGDQPQHFGDGTRLSIL.

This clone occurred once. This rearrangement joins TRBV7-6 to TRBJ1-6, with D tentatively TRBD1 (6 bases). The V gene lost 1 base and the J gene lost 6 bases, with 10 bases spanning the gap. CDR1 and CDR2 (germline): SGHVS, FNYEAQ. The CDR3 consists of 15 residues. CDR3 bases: TGTGCCAGCAGCTTAGTAGGGGGGGTTAATTCACCCCTCCACTTT. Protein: CASSLVGGVNSPLHF.